Listed below are T cell receptor beta chains from one sample, sequenced in a study of blood T cell repertoires in COVID-19. Here immunoSEQ multiplex PCR was the method, and the copy in TCRdb shows in-frame clones only, minus some. This sample has roughly 190,000 clones, with 84% found just once. Sequenced input: PBMCs or T cells enriched from blood (not recorded which). The receptors stem from a woman aged 25-40 years who had been exposed to COVID-19. CDR3s include the opening cysteine and the closing phenylalanine or tryptophan. The D gene is left open where the match is weak. Clone size is stated in some rows and not others, as once, few, many or a class when expanded.

j_gene,abundance,d_gene,v_gene,CDR3nt,CDR3aa
TRBJ2-7,NA,NA,TRBV5-6,TGTGCCAGCAGCCGCACAGGGCTGCACGAGCAGTACTTC,CASSRTGLHEQYF
TRBJ1-1,NA,NA,TRBV19,TGTGCCAGTAGTTTGCAGGGGTACACTGAAGCTTTCTTT,CASSLQGYTEAFF
TRBJ1-1,NA,NA,TRBV29-1,TGCAGCGTTTTCGGGACAAGGAACACTGAAGCTTTCTTT,CSVFGTRNTEAFF
TRBJ1-1,NA,NA,TRBV5-1,TGCGCCAGCAGCCCCCTTTGGGGACTTAACACTGAAGCTTTCTTT,CASSPLWGLNTEAFF
TRBJ2-3,once,TRBD1,TRBV13,TGTGCCAGCAGCTCGGGGACAGGGAGTAGCACAGATACGCAGTATTTT,CASSSGTGSSTDTQYF
TRBJ2-1,NA,NA,TRBV19,TGTGCCAGTAGTCCCACTAGCTACAATGAGCAGTTCTTC,CASSPTSYNEQFF
TRBJ2-2,NA,TRBD1,TRBV24-1,TGTGCCACCAGTGATCCGGGACAGGGAGTAGGCACCGGGGAGCTGTTTTTT,CATSDPGQGVGTGELFF
TRBJ2-7,NA,NA,TRBV11-2,TGTGCCAGCAGCTTAGAAGCTACGCGGGGTGCCTACGAGCAGTACTTC,CASSLEATRGAYEQYF
TRBJ1-6,NA,TRBD1,TRBV3-1/TRBV3-2,TGTGCCAGCAGTCCCGGGACAGGGGAGTTACCCCTCCACTTT,CASSPGTGELPLHF
TRBJ2-2,NA,TRBD1,TRBV7-2,TGTGCCAGCGGGACAGGGTTGGGGTCTTCGAACACCGGGGAGCTGTTTTTT,CASGTGLGSSNTGELFF
TRBJ2-4,NA,TRBD2,TRBV7-9,TGTGCCAGCAGCCACCGAGCGGGGCAACCCAAAAACATTCAGTACTTC,CASSHRAGQPKNIQYF
TRBJ2-3,NA,TRBD2,TRBV10-3,TGTGCCATCAGTGAGTCCCAGTTAGCGGGCCCCACAGATACGCAGTATTTT,CAISESQLAGPTDTQYF
TRBJ1-4,NA,TRBD1,TRBV5-8,TGTGCCAGCAGCCTGGACAGGGGTAATGAAAAACTGTTTTTT,CASSLDRGNEKLFF
TRBJ1-2,NA,NA,TRBV6-5,TGTGCCAGCAGCCCCGGGGTTGCCTCCTATGGCTACACCTTC,CASSPGVASYGYTF
TRBJ2-7,once,TRBD1,TRBV7-2,TGTGCCAGCAGCTCGGGACAGACCTACGAGCAGTACTTC,CASSSGQTYEQYF
TRBJ1-5,NA,TRBD1,TRBV7-2,TGTGCCAGCAGCCTACAGGGGGCGAGCAATCAGCCCCAGCATTTT,CASSLQGASNQPQHF
TRBJ1-1,once,TRBD1,TRBV4-2,TGTGCCAGCAGCCCAGACAGGGGTATGAACACTGAAGCTTTCTTT,CASSPDRGMNTEAFF
TRBJ1-2,NA,TRBD1,TRBV6-5,TGTGCCAGGTGTCGACAGGGGCCCCGAGGAGGCTACACCTTC,CARCRQGPRGGYTF
TRBJ1-3,NA,NA,TRBV5-1,TGCGCCAGCAGCTTGGCCCTGTCCTCTGGAAACACCATATATTTT,CASSLALSSGNTIYF
TRBJ2-5,NA,NA,TRBV5-1,TGCGCCAGCAGCTTGGGTAGACAAGAGACCCAGTACTTC,CASSLGRQETQYF
TRBJ1-1,few,TRBD1,TRBV27,TGTGCCAGCAGTTCTTGGGACAGGGGAAGAGGAACTGAAGCTTTCTTT,CASSSWDRGRGTEAFF
TRBJ1-4,NA,NA,TRBV7-9,TGTGCCAGCTGTCCGGGACTGGTTAATGAAAAACTGTTTTTT,CASCPGLVNEKLFF
TRBJ1-6,NA,TRBD1,TRBV13,TGTGCCAGCAGTTCGACCGGGACAGGGGGGGAGTCCCTCCACTTT,CASSSTGTGGESLHF
TRBJ1-2,NA,NA,TRBV7-2,TGTGCCAGCAGCTTAGGTTGGGCAGGGGACTATGGCTACACCTTC,CASSLGWAGDYGYTF
TRBJ1-1,NA,NA,TRBV4-2,TGTGCCAGCAGCCGAAACCCGACAGAGGACACTGAAGCTTTCTTT,CASSRNPTEDTEAFF
TRBJ1-6,NA,NA,TRBV15,TGTGCCACCAGCAAAGATCAGGGAGGAGGCTCACCCCTCCACTTT,CATSKDQGGGSPLHF
TRBJ2-1,NA,TRBD2,TRBV6-4,TGTGCCAGCAGTTTGGACGGACTAGCGGGGGGGCTTAATGAGCAGTTCTTC,CASSLDGLAGGLNEQFF
TRBJ2-5,NA,TRBD2,TRBV5-1,TGCGCCAGCAGCTTGGTAGCGGGGGGCCAAGAGACCCAGTACTTC,CASSLVAGGQETQYF
TRBJ1-2,NA,NA,TRBV5-6,TGTGCCAGCAGCCCGGTCGGGGTAAACTATGGCTACACCTTC,CASSPVGVNYGYTF
TRBJ2-7,many,TRBD1,TRBV7-9,TGTGCCAGCAGGAAACCGGGACAGGCGGACGAGCAGTACTTC,CASRKPGQADEQYF
TRBJ1-1,NA,NA,TRBV12-5,TGTGCTAGTGGATTAATTGCTGGGCGGGCCTCAGAAGCTTTCTTT,CASGLIAGRASEAFF
TRBJ2-4,NA,NA,TRBV28,TGTGCCAGCAGTTTATTAGTCCTCGGGGACATTCAGTACTTC,CASSLLVLGDIQYF
TRBJ1-6,NA,NA,TRBV6-2/TRBV6-3,TGTGCCAGCAGTTTAGCTTCCACCCTCCACTTT,CASSLASTLHF
TRBJ2-2,NA,TRBD2,TRBV7-2,TGTGCCAGCAGCTTATCCCCTAGCGGGGGGCCGAACACCGGGGAGCTGTTTTTT,CASSLSPSGGPNTGELFF
TRBJ2-7,once,NA,TRBV6-5,TGTGCCAGCAGTTACTCCAGGGCCTACGAGCAGTACTTC,CASSYSRAYEQYF
TRBJ2-1,NA,TRBD2,TRBV7-2,TGTGCCAGCAGCTCTCCGGGACTAGAGCGGCTCTTC,CASSSPGLERLF
TRBJ1-1,few,NA,TRBV5-5,TGTGCCAGCAGCCAACACGACGGGTTGAACACTGAAGCTTTCTTT,CASSQHDGLNTEAFF
TRBJ1-6,NA,TRBD1,TRBV5-4,TGTGCCAGCAGCCGGGACAGGGATAATTCACCCCTCCACTTT,CASSRDRDNSPLHF
TRBJ2-7,NA,NA,TRBV2,TGTGCCAGCAGTCCGGACACCAGCTCCTACGAGCAGTACTTC,CASSPDTSSYEQYF
TRBJ2-7,NA,NA,TRBV2,TGTGCCAGCAGGAAACGGGACACCGGTACCTACGAGCAGTACTTC,CASRKRDTGTYEQYF
TRBJ2-2,few,NA,TRBV3-1/TRBV3-2,TGTGCCAGCAGTCGTGGGCCCACCGACACCGGGGAGCTGTTTTTT,CASSRGPTDTGELFF